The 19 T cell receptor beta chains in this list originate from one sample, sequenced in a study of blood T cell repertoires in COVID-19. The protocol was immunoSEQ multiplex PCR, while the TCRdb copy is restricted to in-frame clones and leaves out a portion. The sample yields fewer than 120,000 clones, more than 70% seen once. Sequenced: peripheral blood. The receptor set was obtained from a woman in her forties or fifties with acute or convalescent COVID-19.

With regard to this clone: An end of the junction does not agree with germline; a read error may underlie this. The CDR3 loop reads CASSEGGNIGELFF. CDR3 nucleotides: TGCGCCAGCAGTGAGGGAGGGAACATCGGGGAGCTGTTTTTT. The gene calls are TRBV10-1 and TRBJ2-2; D may be TRBD2 (6 bases). This CDR3 spans 14 amino acids. Germline V gene lookup returns CDR1 WNHNN and CDR2 SYGVQD (reference sequence).

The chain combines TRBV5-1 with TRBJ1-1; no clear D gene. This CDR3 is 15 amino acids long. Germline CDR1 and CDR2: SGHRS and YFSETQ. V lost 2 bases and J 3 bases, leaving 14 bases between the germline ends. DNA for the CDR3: TGCGCCAGCAGCTTAGGACGGACTCGGGACACTGAAGCTTTCTTT. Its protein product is CASSLGRTRDTEAFF.

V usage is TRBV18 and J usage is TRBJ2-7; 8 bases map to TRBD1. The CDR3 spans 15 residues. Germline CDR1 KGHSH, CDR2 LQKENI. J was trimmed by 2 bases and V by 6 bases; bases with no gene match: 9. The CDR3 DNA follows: TGTGCCAGCTCCCCCTACAGGGGGGAAACCTACGAGCAGTACTTC. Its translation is CASSPYRGETYEQYF.

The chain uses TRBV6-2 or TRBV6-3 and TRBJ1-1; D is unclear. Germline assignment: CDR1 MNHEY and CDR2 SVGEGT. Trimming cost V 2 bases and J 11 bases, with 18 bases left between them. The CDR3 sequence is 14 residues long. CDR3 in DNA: TGTGCCAGCAGTTACGCCGACGGGCGGCCGGGGGCTTTCTTT. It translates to CASSYADGRPGAFF.

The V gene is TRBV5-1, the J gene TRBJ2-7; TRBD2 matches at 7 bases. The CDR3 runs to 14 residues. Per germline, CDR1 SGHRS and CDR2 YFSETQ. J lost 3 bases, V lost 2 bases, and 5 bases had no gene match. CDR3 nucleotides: TGCGCCAGCAGCTTCGGCAGCGGGATCTACGAGCAGTACTTC. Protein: CASSFGSGIYEQYF.

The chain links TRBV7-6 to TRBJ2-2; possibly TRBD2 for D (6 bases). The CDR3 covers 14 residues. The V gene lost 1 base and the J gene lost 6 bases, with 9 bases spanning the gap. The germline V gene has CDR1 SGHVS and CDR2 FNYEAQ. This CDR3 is CASSLGGVPGELFF. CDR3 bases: TGTGCCAGCAGCTTAGGGGGGGTTCCCGGGGAGCTGTTTTTT. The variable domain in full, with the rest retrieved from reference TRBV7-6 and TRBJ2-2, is GAGVSQSPRYKVTKRGQDVALRCDPISGHVSLYWYRQALGQGPEFLTYFNYEAQQDKSGLPNDRFSAERPEGSISTLTIQRTEQRDSAMYRCASSLGGVPGELFFGEGSRLTVL.

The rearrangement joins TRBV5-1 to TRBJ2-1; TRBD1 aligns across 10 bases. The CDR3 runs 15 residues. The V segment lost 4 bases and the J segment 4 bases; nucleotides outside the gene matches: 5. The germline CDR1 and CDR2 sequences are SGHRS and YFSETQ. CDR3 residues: CASSPAGQGYNEQFF. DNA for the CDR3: TGCGCCAGCAGCCCGGCGGGACAGGGGTACAATGAGCAGTTCTTC.

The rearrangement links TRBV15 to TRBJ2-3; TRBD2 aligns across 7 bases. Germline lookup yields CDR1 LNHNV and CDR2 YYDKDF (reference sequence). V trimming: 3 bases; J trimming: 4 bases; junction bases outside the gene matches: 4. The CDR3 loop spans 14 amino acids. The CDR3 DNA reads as TGTGCCACCAGCAGTGGACGGGGGGCAGATACGCAGTATTTT. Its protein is CATSSGRGADTQYF.

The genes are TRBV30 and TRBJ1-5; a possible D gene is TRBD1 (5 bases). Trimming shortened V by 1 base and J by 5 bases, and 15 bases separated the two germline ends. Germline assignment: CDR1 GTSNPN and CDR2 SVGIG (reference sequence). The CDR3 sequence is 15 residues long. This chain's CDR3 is CAWSGGAPIHQPQHF. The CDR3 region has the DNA TGTGCCTGGAGTGGCGGGGCCCCAATCCATCAGCCCCAGCATTTT.

DNA of the CDR3: TGTGCCAGCAGTGAAGCATCCAGGGGGCGCAATCAGCCCCAGCATTTT. Protein sequence: CASSEASRGRNQPQHF. The gene calls are TRBV6-1 and TRBJ1-5; 8 bases agree with TRBD1. The germline V gene encodes CDR1 MNHNS and CDR2 SASEGT. V was pared by 0 bases and J by 2 bases, with 3 bases of the junction left unmatched. There are 16 residues in the CDR3.

CDR3 nucleotides: TGTGCCAGCAGTTTCCCCCCTCTAGACATTCAGTACTTC. Residues: CASSFPPLDIQYF. The genes are TRBV12-3 or TRBV12-4 and TRBJ2-4; D is undetermined. This CDR3 is 13 amino acids long. V was pared by 3 bases and J by 8 bases, with 11 bases between.

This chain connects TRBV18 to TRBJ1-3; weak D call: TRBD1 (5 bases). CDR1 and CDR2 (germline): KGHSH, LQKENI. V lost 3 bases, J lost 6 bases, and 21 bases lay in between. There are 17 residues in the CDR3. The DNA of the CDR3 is TGTGCCAGCTCACCGGCACAGGTGACCTTCGCCGAAAACACCATATATTTT. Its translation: CASSPAQVTFAENTIYF.

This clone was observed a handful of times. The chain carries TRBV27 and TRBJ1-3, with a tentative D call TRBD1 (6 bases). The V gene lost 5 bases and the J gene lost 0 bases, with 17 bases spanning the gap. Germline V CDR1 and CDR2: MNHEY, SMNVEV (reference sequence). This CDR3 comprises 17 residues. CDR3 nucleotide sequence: TGTGCCAGCAGTCCCATACTGACAGGCCGCTCTGGAAACACCATATATTTT. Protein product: CASSPILTGRSGNTIYF.

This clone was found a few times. DNA of the CDR3: TGTGCCAGTAGTCCCGTGGGAGCCTCTTACAATGAGCAGTTCTTC. This codes for CASSPVGASYNEQFF. This chain connects TRBV19 to TRBJ2-1; maybe TRBD2 (5 bases). With 5 bases removed from V and 4 bases from J, the gap between germline ends came to 15 bases. The germline V gene has CDR1 LNHDA and CDR2 SQIVND (reference sequence). The CDR3 spans 15 residues. Full variable domain (outside the CDR3, taken from reference TRBV19 and TRBJ2-1): DGGITQSPKYLFRKEGQNVTLSCEQNLNHDAMYWYRQDPGQGLRLIYYSQIVNDFQKGDIAEGYSVSREKKESFPLTVTSAQKNPTAFYLCASSPVGASYNEQFFGPGTRLTVL.

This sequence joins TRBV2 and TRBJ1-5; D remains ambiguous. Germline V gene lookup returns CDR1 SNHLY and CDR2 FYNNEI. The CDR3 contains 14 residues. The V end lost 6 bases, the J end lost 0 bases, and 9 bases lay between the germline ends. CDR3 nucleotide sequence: TGTGCCAGCAGGAGAGAACGTAGCAATCAGCCCCAGCATTTT. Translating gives CASRRERSNQPQHF. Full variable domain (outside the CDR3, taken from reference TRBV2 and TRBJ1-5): EPEVTQTPSHQVTQMGQEVILRCVPISNHLYFYWYRQILGQKVEFLVSFYNNEISEKSEIFDDQFSVERPDGSNFTLKIRSTKLEDSAMYFCASRRERSNQPQHFGDGTRLSIL.

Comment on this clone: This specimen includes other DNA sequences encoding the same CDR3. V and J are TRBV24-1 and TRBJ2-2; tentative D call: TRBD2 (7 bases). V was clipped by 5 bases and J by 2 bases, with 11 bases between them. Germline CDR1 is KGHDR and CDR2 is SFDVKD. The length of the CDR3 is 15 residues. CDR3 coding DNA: TGTGCCACCAGTGTCGCGGGGGCAAACACCGGGGAGCTGTTTTTT. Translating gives CATSVAGANTGELFF.

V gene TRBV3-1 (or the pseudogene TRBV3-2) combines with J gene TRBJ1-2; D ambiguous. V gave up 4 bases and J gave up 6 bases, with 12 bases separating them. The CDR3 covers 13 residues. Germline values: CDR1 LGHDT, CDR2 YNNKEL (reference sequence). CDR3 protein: CASSPTGKDGYTF. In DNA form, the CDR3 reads TGTGCCAGCAGCCCCACGGGGAAGGATGGCTACACCTTC.

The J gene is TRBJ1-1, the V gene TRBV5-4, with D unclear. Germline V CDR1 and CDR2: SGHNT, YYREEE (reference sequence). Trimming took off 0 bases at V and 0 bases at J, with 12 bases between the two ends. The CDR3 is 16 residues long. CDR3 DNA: TGTGCCAGCAGCTTGGGTGGGAGGTGGATGAACACTGAAGCTTTCTTT. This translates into CASSLGGRWMNTEAFF.

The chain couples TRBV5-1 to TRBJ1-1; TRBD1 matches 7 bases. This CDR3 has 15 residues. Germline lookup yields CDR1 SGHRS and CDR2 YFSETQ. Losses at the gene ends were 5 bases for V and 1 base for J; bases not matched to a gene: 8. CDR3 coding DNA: TGCGCCAGCAGGCCAACAGGGGCGAGGAACACTGAAGCTTTCTTT. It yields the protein CASRPTGARNTEAFF.